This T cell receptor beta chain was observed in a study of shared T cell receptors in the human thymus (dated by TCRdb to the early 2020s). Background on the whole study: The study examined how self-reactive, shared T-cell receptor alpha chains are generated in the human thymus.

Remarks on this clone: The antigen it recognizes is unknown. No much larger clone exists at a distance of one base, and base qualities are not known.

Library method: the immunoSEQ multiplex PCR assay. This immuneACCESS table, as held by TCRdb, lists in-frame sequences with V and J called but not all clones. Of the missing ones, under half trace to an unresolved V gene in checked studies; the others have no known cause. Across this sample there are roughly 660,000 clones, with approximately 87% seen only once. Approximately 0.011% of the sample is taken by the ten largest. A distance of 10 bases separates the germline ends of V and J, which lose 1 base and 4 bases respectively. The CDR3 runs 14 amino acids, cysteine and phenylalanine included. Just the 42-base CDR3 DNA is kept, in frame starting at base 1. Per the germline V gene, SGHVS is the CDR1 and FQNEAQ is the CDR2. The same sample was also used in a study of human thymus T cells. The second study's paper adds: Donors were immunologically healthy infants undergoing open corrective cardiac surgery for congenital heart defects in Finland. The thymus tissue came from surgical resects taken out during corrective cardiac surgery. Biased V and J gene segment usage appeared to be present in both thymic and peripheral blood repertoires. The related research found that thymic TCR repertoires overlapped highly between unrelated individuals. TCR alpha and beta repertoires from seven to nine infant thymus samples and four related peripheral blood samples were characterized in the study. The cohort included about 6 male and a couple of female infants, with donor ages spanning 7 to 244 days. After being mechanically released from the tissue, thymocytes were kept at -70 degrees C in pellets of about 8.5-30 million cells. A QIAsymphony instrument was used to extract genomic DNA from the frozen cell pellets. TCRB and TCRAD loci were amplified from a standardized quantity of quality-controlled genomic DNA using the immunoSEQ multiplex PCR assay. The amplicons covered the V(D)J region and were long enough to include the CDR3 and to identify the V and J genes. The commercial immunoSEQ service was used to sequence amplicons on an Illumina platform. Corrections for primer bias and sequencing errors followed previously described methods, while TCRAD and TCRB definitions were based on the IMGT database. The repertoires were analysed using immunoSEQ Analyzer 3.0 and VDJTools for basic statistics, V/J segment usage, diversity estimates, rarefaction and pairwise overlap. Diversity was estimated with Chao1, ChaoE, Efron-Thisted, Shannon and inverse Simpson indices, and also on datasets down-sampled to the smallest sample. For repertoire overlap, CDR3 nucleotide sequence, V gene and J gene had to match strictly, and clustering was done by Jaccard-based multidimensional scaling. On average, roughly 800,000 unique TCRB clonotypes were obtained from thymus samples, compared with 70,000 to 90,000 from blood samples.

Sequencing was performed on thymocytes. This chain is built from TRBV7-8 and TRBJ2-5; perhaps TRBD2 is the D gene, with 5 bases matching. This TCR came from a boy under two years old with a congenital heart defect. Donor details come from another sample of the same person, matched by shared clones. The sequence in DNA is TGTGCCAGCAGCTTAGGCCCTGGAGGAGAGACCCAGTACTTC. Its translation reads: CASSLGPGGETQYF. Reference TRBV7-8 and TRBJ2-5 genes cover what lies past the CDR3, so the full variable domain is GAGVSQSPRYKVAKRGQDVALRCDPISGHVSLFWYQQALGQGPEFLTYFQNEAQLDKSGLPSDRFFAERPEGSVSTLKIQRTQQEDSAVYLCASSLGPGGETQYFGPGTRLLVL.